This T cell receptor (beta chain) comes out of a study of Ad26.COV2.S vaccination and SARS-CoV-2 variants. Treatment meaning: roughly 19 received Ad26.COV2.S at low or high dose, single or two shots; about 5 received placebo; per-sample allocation not given. After the first vaccine or placebo injection, samples were drawn on day 63. It was an adult aged 18-55 years in Boston who was the donor. Findings of the study overall: Placebo recipients showed lower spike-specific TCR breadth than vaccinees. There was a possibility that the TCR breadth and depth analyses underestimated total T cell responses.

Some clones are missing from TCRdb's copy, which holds only in-frame ones; the method was immunoSEQ multiplex PCR. The sample lists around 340,000 clones, 88% occurring once. Germline CDR1 MGHDK, CDR2 SYGVNS. The V end was cut by 8 bases, the J end by 5 bases, with 15 bases between. The CDR3 sequence is 14 residues long. In the case of this clone: The antigen is undetermined.

The chain combines TRBV25-1 with TRBJ1-4; D is unresolved. This TCR was recovered from a person aged 18-65 years who received the Ad26.COV2.S COVID-19 vaccine or a placebo. The source material was peripheral blood, sampled in a trial of Ad26.COV2.S vaccine versus placebo. Written as DNA, the CDR3 is TGTGCCAGCGCCGGTAATTCGGCAAATGAAAAACTGTTTTTT. It encodes CASAGNSANEKLFF. Complete variable domain (other parts from reference TRBV25-1 and TRBJ1-4): EADIYQTPRYLVIGTGKKITLECSQTMGHDKMYWYQQDPGMELHLIHYSYGVNSTEKGDLSSESTVSRIRTEHFPLTLESARPSHTSQYLCASAGNSANEKLFFGSGTQLSVL.